The next 4 T cell receptor beta chains were all read from a single sample in a study of CD8 T cells in Susac syndrome. RNA amounts of roughly 0.5 to 1 ug underwent reverse transcription with random hexamers. TCRdb itself ran the immunoSEQ multiplex PCR reads through MiXCR, one entry per CDR3 protein. Altogether 120,000 to 150,000 distinct CDR3 sequences are present, 90% to 95% being singletons, with the ten largest covering over 0.25%. Specimen: CD8+ T cells from PBMCs. Receptors were obtained from a human donor in good health.

The chain recombines TRBV29-1 with TRBJ2-7, with TRBD2 identical over 7 bases. J lost 0 bases, V lost 8 bases, and 7 bases had no gene match. From germline, CDR1 is SQVTM and CDR2 ANQGSEA. The CDR3 extends over 13 amino acids. In DNA, the CDR3 is TGCAGCTCGATCGGGGGGTCCTCCTACGAGCAGTACTTC. Amino acid sequence: CSSIGGSSYEQYF.

V gene TRBV27 combines with J gene TRBJ2-7; either TRBD1 or TRBD2 may fit D (5 bases each). CDR3 length: 14 amino acids. V lost 3 bases and J lost 5, with 14 bases in between. Germline lookup yields CDR1 MNHEY and CDR2 SMNVEV (reference sequence). CDR3 protein: CASSFRDGIHEQYF. Written as DNA, the CDR3 is TGTGCCAGCAGTTTCCGGGACGGTATCCACGAGCAGTACTTC.

The rearrangement uses TRBV6-2 or TRBV6-3 and TRBJ2-7; a possible D gene is TRBD2 (6 bases). The CDR3 has 14 residues. Germline lookup yields CDR1 MNHEY and CDR2 SVGEGT. Between the trimmed V and J ends, which lost 5 bases and 3 bases, there was a span of 14 bases. The CDR3 DNA is TGTGCCAGCAGTCTTCGCGGGGACCTCTACGAGCAGTACTTC. It translates to CASSLRGDLYEQYF.

The rearrangement joins TRBV4-1 to TRBJ2-1; 9 bases map to TRBD1. The CDR3 has 15 residues. The V gene end was trimmed by 2 bases and the J gene end by 8 bases; junction bases not matched to a gene: 7. Germline-derived CDR1 and CDR2 are MGHRA and YSYEKL. CDR3 loop: CASSQRTGDGDEQFF. CDR3 DNA sequence: TGCGCCAGCAGCCAAAGGACAGGGGACGGGGATGAGCAGTTCTTC.